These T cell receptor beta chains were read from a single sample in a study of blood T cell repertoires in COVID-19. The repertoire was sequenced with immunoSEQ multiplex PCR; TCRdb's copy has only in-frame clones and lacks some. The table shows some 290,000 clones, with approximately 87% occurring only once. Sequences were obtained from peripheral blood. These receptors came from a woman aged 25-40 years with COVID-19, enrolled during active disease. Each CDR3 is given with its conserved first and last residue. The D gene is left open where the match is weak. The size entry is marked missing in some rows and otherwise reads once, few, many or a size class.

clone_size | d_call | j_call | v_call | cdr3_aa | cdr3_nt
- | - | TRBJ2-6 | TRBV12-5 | CASGLLKSSGANVLTF | TGTGCTAGTGGTTTGCTAAAAAGCTCTGGGGCCAACGTCCTGACTTTC
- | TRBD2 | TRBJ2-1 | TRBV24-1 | CATRTSGGNEQFF | TGTGCCACCAGGACTAGCGGGGGGAATGAGCAGTTCTTC
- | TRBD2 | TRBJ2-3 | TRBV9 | CASSVPLLAGVPPNRDTQYF | TGTGCCAGCAGCGTCCCTTTACTAGCGGGGGTTCCCCCTAATAGGGATACGCAGTATTTT
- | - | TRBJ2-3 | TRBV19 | CASSWRQGSDTQYF | TGTGCCAGTAGCTGGAGGCAGGGGTCAGATACGCAGTATTTT
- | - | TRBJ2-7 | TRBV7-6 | CASSPDRVQYF | TGTGCCAGCAGCCCTGACAGAGTGCAGTACTTC
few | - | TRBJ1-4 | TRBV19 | CASSIFPREKLFF | TGTGCCAGTAGTATCTTCCCGAGAGAAAAACTGTTTTTT
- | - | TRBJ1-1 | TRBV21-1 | CASSGRDRERVEAFF | TGTGCCAGCAGCGGACGGGACAGAGAGAGAGTAGAAGCTTTCTTT
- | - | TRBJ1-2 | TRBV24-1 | CATSDSNRVGGYTF | TGTGCCACCAGTGATTCGAACAGGGTAGGTGGCTACACCTTC
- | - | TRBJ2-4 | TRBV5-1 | CASSWTDGSKNIQYF | TGCGCCAGCAGCTGGACTGATGGTTCCAAAAACATTCAGTACTTC
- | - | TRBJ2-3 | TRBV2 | CASSGTFTSTDTQYF | TGTGCCAGCAGTGGGACTTTTACTAGCACAGATACGCAGTATTTT
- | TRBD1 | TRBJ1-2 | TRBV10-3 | CATLTGDGYTF | TGTGCCACCCTAACAGGGGATGGCTACACCTTC
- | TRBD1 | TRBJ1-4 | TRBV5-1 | CASSRETGSNEKLFF | TGCGCCAGCAGCAGGGAGACAGGGTCTAATGAAAAACTGTTTTTT
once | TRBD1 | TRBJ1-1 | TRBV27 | CASSLTTGVNTEAFF | TGTGCCAGCAGTTTAACGACAGGGGTGAACACTGAAGCTTTCTTT
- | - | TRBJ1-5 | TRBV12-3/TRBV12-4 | CASSFTMSAQHF | TGTGCCAGCAGTTTTACTATGTCTGCCCAGCATTTT
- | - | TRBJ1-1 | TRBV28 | CASSRDTEAFF | TGTGCCAGCAGTCGAGACACCGAAGCTTTCTTT
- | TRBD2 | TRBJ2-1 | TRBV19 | CASSIGTTHMGEQFF | TGTGCCAGTAGTATTGGGACTACGCATATGGGTGAGCAGTTCTTC
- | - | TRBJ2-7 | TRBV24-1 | CATSSYHGEQYF | TGTGCCACCAGTTCCTACCATGGCGAGCAGTACTTC
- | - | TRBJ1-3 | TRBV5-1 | CASSLRGSPGNTIYF | TGCGCCAGCAGCTTGAGGGGAAGCCCTGGAAACACCATATATTTT
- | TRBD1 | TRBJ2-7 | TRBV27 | CASSWAQGALYEQYF | TGTGCCAGCAGTTGGGCTCAGGGGGCGTTGTACGAGCAGTACTTC
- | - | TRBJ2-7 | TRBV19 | CASSLVARATYEQYF | TGTGCCAGTAGTCTCGTGGCCAGGGCCACCTACGAGCAGTACTTC
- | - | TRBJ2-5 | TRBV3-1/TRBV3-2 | CASSQGLDSETQYF | TGTGCCAGCAGCCAAGGGCTAGATTCGGAGACCCAGTACTTC
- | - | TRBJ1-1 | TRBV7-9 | CASSPPAGGWVTEAFF | TGTGCCAGCAGCCCGCCAGCGGGGGGCTGGGTAACTGAAGCTTTCTTT
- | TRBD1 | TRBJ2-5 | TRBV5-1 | CASRTGGRRETQYF | TGCGCCAGCAGGACAGGGGGTAGGAGAGAGACCCAGTACTTC
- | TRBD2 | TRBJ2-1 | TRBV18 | CASSPPGTSGYNEQFF | TGTGCCAGCTCACCACCCGGGACTAGCGGTTACAATGAGCAGTTCTTC
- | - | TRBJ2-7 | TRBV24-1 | CATLIEAALYEQYF | TGTGCCACCCTGATAGAGGCAGCCCTCTACGAGCAGTACTTC
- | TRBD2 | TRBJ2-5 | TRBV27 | CASSLAGGVQTQYF | TGTGCCAGCAGTTTAGCGGGGGGGGTTCAGACCCAGTACTTC
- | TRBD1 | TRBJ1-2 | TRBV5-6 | CASRGGQSVGLVDYGYTF | TGTGCCAGCAGGGGGGGACAGTCGGTGGGTCTTGTGGACTATGGCTACACCTTC
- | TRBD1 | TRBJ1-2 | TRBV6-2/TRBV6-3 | CASSYGQGLTF | TGTGCCAGCAGTTACGGACAGGGACTCACCTTC
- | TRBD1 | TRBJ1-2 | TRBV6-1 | CASSERAGGDGYTF | TGTGCCAGCAGTGAAAGGGCAGGGGGCGATGGCTACACCTTC
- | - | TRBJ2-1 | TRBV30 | CAWSEGGSEQFF | TGTGCCTGGAGTGAAGGTGGGAGTGAGCAGTTCTTC
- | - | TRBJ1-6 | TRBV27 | CASSLLDIANSPLHF | TGTGCCAGCAGTTTACTGGACATCGCCAATTCACCCCTCCACTTT
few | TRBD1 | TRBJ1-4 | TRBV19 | CASSIDREGADEKLFF | TGTGCCAGTAGTATAGATCGGGAGGGGGCTGATGAAAAACTGTTTTTT
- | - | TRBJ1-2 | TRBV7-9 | CASSLAYSYGYTF | TGTGCCAGCAGCTTAGCTTACAGCTATGGCTACACCTTC
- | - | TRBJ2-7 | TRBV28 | CASSLAGETYEQYF | TGTGCCAGCAGTTTAGCAGGGGAGACCTACGAGCAGTACTTC